This TCR beta chain appears in the sequencing data of a study of shared clonotypes between healthy human individuals (dated by TCRdb to the early 2020s). Describing the broader study: The cohort comprised a couple of women and three men aged 18 to 49 years. For each donor, three plates each were used for CD4 naive and CD4 memory, two plates were used for CD8 naive, and one plate was used for CD8 memory. The study deeply sequenced blood TCR repertoires of five healthy adults to estimate repertoire size and the extent of clonotype sharing between individuals. Libraries were prepared and TCR repertoires were sequenced by different laboratories using diverse techniques, in order to increase sequencing depth and limit assay-specific biases. Per donor, leukapheresis produced somewhere between about 0.8 and 9 billion PBMCs.

This clone was recorded once. Its antigen target is currently unknown. Per-base quality was not reported, and no clone a single base away is much larger than it. Donors were healthy HIV-negative adults with no recently reported acute infections or vaccinations. Every donor was a Caucasian adult living in Nashville, Tennessee, USA. CD4+ T cells were enriched by magnetic negative selection, after which naive cells were positively selected on CD45RA and the negative fraction was taken as the memory subset. Blood was obtained by leukapheresis, after which PBMCs were separated by Ficoll-Histopaque density gradient centrifugation and cryopreserved in liquid nitrogen vapor phase. Analytical flow cytometry was used to check the purity and quantity of each magnetically sorted T cell population. From each sorted fraction, genomic DNA was isolated and quantified by UV absorbance on a Nanodrop 2000c. Based on the germline V gene, the CDR1 and CDR2 sequences are SGHDT and YYEEEE. The V end loses 4 bases and the J end loses 6 bases, and a stretch of 12 bases separates them. Including the terminal cysteine and phenylalanine, the CDR3 comprises 13 residues. The CDR3 DNA has 39 bases and is translated from base 1.

TCR CDR3 regions were amplified from genomic DNA by multiplex PCR using the deep immunoSEQ assay. Extracted genomic DNA from each cell subset was distributed evenly across all wells of several immunoSEQ 96-well plates, and each plate was treated as a replicate. For sorted subsets, 200 to 250 ng of genomic DNA, equivalent to some 30,000 T cell genomes, went into each replicate PCR. Purified libraries were quantified with a Qubit 3.0 fluorometer, sized on a Bioanalyzer 2100, and re-quantified with the KAPA Library Quantification kit. A separate single-read 150-cycle Illumina NextSeq 550 flow cell was used to sequence each immunoSEQ 96-well plate. The source study handled its data this way. Because the immunoSEQ output held only junctional sequences and lacked quality scores, the filtering could not match the filtering applied to full-length reads. To assign V/J genes and CDR3, sequences were annotated using PyIR, a Python wrapper for IgBLAST v1.9, with IMGT germline references. Any read was removed if the V/J assignment was weak (E-value above 1e-6), the CDR3 was missing, or the read contained stop codons, out-of-frame junctions, or ambiguous translated residues. V3J clonotypes were defined as sequences sharing the same inferred V gene, J gene, and CDR3 amino acid sequence. The percentage overlap between two repertoires was calculated by dividing the number of shared unique clonotypes by the size of the smaller repertoire. Three approaches were used to assess repertoire richness: RTK rarefaction, the Chao1 estimator, and Recon v2.1 estimates of unobserved clonotypes. OLGA was used to compute generation probabilities for all TCRbeta clonotypes that the gDNA method yielded from a handful of donors. TCRdb carries this immuneACCESS record with in-frame sequences only. Its versions omit some clonotypes, under half of them owing to an unresolved V gene in the studies checked, with the rest unexplained. V, J and clone size reflect that table, while D and trimming were determined from the DNA. The sample includes roughly 200,000 clones, with around 63% observed a single time. Together, the top ten hold 10% of the sample.

The full study reports these points: Compared with non-shared clonotypes, the clonotypes found in all four sorted-subset donors had higher generation probabilities. Estimated clonotype richness was generally larger for naive than for memory subsets. Because the study included only a small number of donors, the genetic and exposure-history diversity represented was limited. When a handful of donors were compared, the shared fraction of clonotypes was around 5.1% for naive CD4, approximately 3.5% for naive CD8, roughly 2.5% for memory CD4, and around 0.37% for memory CD8. Pairwise subsampling indicated that sequencing depth was expected to affect the degree of clonotype sharing among donors. Incomplete sequencing was indicated by rarefaction of sorted-subset datasets, despite the large sequencing depth. Only blood was sampled, and tissue TCR repertoires likely differ from those in blood.

The sequencing input was memory CD4+ T cells sorted from blood. The cell subset or site label on this specimen signifies: CD45RA-negative fraction. This sequence originates from a man younger than 40 in good health. The chain is encoded by TRBV5-6 joined to TRBJ2-3, with no confident D gene call. The nucleotides are TGTGCCAGCAGCGCCAGGCGGTTGGATACGCAGTATTTT. This yields the protein CASSARRLDTQYF. Supplemented by the reference TRBV5-6 and TRBJ2-3 proteins around the CDR3, the complete variable domain is DAGVTQSPTHLIKTRGQQVTLRCSPKSGHDTVSWYQQALGQGPQFIFQYYEEEERQRGNFPDRFSGHQFPNYSSELNVNALLLGDSALYLCASSARRLDTQYFGPGTRLTVL.